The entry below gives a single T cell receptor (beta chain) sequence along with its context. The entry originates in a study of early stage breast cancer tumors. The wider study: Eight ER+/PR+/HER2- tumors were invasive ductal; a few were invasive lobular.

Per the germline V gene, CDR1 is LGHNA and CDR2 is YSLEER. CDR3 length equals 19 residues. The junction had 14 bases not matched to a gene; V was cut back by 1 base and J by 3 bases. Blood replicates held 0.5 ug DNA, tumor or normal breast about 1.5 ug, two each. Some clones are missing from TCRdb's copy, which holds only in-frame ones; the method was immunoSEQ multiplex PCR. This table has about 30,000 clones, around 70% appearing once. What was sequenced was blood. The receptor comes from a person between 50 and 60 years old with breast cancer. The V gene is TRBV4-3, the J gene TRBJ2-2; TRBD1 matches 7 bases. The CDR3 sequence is CASSQGPTGYGSDTGELFF. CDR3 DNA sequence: TGCGCCAGCAGCCAAGGCCCGACAGGGTACGGGTCCGACACCGGGGAGCTGTTTTTT.